The entry below gives a single TCR beta chain sequence along with its context. Its antigen is currently unknown. This sample was included in a study of identifying expanded T cells in peripheral blood. CDR1 LNHDA and CDR2 SQIVND come from the germline V gene (reference sequence). The germline V and J ends were trimmed by 5 bases and 2 bases, with 12 bases remaining between them. This CDR3 has 14 amino acids. Findings of the study overall: Clone count variance between roughly 2-week samples rose with total template count.

TCRdb's copy holds only in-frame clones and misses some; the assay was immunoSEQ multiplex PCR. The repertoire holds around 50,000 clones, with around nine tenths as singletons. This receptor was taken from a person aged 18 to 75 in good health. The sample comprised blood. The V gene is TRBV19, the J gene TRBJ1-1, with D tentatively TRBD1 (5 bases). This chain's CDR3 is CASSGRTPNTEAFF. For the CDR3, the DNA is TGTGCCAGTAGTGGCCGGACACCCAACACTGAAGCTTTCTTT.